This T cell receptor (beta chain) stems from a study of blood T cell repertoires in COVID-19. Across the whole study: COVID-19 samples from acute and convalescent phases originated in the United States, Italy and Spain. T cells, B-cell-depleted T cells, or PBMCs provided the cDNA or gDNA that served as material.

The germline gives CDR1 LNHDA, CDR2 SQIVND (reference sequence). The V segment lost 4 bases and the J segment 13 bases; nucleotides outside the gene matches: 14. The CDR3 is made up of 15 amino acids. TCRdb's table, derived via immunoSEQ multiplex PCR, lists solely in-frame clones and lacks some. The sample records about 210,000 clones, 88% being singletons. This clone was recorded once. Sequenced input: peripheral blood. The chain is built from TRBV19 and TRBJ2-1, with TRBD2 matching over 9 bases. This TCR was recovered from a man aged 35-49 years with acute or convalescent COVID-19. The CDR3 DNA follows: TGTGCCAGTAGTACTCGGGCGGGAGGGCCTACTCGTCAGTTCTTC. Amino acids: CASSTRAGGPTRQFF.